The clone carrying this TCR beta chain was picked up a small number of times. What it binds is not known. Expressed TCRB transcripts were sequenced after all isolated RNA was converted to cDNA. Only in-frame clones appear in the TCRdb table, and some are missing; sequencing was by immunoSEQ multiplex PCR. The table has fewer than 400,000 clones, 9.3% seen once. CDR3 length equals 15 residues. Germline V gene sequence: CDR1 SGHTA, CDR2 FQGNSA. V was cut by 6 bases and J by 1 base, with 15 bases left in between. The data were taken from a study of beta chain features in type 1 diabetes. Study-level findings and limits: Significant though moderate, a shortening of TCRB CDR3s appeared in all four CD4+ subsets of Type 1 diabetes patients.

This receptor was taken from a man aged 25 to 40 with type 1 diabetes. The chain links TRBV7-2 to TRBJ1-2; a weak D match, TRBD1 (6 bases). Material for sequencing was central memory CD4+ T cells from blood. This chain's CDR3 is CASRRTTGHNYGYTF. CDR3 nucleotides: TGTGCCAGCAGACGCACTACAGGGCATAACTATGGCTACACCTTC.